These 8 T cell receptor beta chains came from one sample sequenced in a study of T cells after posttransplantation cyclophosphamide. Treatment was busulfan-fludarabine conditioning, a marrow graft, and cyclophosphamide on days +3 and +4. TCRdb's table, derived via immunoSEQ multiplex PCR, lists solely in-frame clones and lacks some. The sample holds 17,000 or so clones; around 91% are singletons and the top ten take less than 0.65%. The sample consisted of CD4+ T cells sorted from blood, taken after allogeneic stem cell transplant with posttransplant cyclophosphamide. The receptors here all came from a male patient aged 60 to 75 who received an allogeneic stem cell transplant from a related donor and was CMV-positive. Part of the T cell pool may stem from the graft donor.

The genes are TRBV11-2 and TRBJ2-7; D is possibly TRBD1 (6 bases). Germline lookup yields CDR1 SGHAT and CDR2 FQNNGV. V shed 2 bases and J shed 2 bases, with 10 bases lying between them. The CDR3 spans 14 residues. CDR3 coding DNA: TGTGCCAGCAGCTTAAATACAGGGACCTACGAGCAGTACTTC. This gives the protein CASSLNTGTYEQYF.

Worth noting for this clone: At one end the junction does not follow the germline gene, possibly because of a read error. The sample contains more than one DNA sequence encoding this CDR3. The chain employs TRBV27 and TRBJ1-6, with D possibly TRBD1 on 6 matching bases. This CDR3 comprises 17 residues. Germline loops: CDR1 MNHEY, CDR2 SMNVEV (reference sequence). The CDR3 nucleotides are TGTGCCAGCAGTTTAAAAGGACAGAGCTCCTATAATTCCCCCCTCCACTTT. Its translation: CASSLKGQSSYNSPLHF.

The V call is TRBV23-1, the J call TRBJ2-3; possible D gene TRBD1, 6 bases. TRBV23-1 qualifies as an ORF whose function is uncertain. This CDR3 has 15 residues. V gave up 6 bases and J gave up 6 bases, with 19 bases separating them. The CDR3 region is CASSEDRSSRDTQYF. CDR3 nucleotides: TGCGCCAGCAGCGAAGACAGGTCCTCGAGGGATACGCAGTATTTT.

The rearrangement links TRBV9 to TRBJ1-2; D is ambiguous. Germline V lookup: CDR1 SGDLS, CDR2 YYNGEE. The CDR3 loop spans 12 amino acids. V was shortened by 6 bases and J by 8 bases, with 14 bases between the two germline ends. CDR3 DNA sequence: TGTGCCAGCAAGGAGAACATAGGCGGCTACACCTTC. Residues: CASKENIGGYTF.

The chain links TRBV11-1 to TRBJ2-1; TRBD2 aligns across 12 bases. Germline V lookup: CDR1 SGHAT, CDR2 FQDESV (reference sequence). CDR3 length: 15 amino acids. Trimming at V came to 2 bases and at J to 6 bases, leaving 2 bases not matched to a gene. In DNA, the CDR3 is TGTGCCAGCAGCTTATTACTAGCGGGGGGCAATGAGCAGTTCTTC. It specifies CASSLLLAGGNEQFF. Full variable domain (remainder filled in from reference TRBV11-1 and TRBJ2-1): EAEVAQSPRYKITEKSQAVAFWCDPISGHATLYWYRQILGQGPELLVQFQDESVVDDSQLPKDRFSAERLKGVDSTLKIQPAELGDSAMYLCASSLLLAGGNEQFFGPGTRLTVL.

V is TRBV7-2 and J is TRBJ1-4; possibly TRBD1 for D (5 bases). Between the trimmed V and J ends, which lost 0 bases and 5 bases, there was a span of 7 bases. This CDR3 is built from 14 residues. Per the germline V gene, CDR1 is SGHTA and CDR2 is FQGNSA. CDR3 in amino acids: CASSLARANEKLFF. For the CDR3, the DNA is TGTGCCAGCAGCTTAGCCAGGGCGAATGAAAAACTGTTTTTT.

The chain carries TRBV5-1 and TRBJ2-7, with 13 bases that match TRBD2. The CDR3 loop spans 14 amino acids. Trimming at V came to 4 bases and at J to 6 bases, leaving 4 bases not matched to a gene. Germline CDR1 is SGHRS and CDR2 is YFSETQ. CDR3 in amino acids: CASSPGLAGLEQYF. CDR3 DNA sequence: TGCGCCAGCAGCCCGGGACTAGCGGGACTCGAGCAGTACTTC.

This clone was seen a handful of times. This sequence joins TRBV4-3 and TRBJ1-4; TRBD1 matches 7 bases. V gave up 3 bases and J gave up 6 bases; unmatched junction bases: 13. Looked up from germline, CDR1 is LGHNA and CDR2 is YSLEER. This CDR3 is 17 amino acids long. This chain's CDR3 is CASSQLTGRGRYEKLFF. CDR3 in DNA: TGCGCCAGCAGCCAGTTGACAGGGCGAGGGCGCTATGAAAAACTGTTTTTT.